The 14 T cell receptor beta chains in this list originate from one sample, sequenced in a study of CD8 T cells in ankylosing spondylitis. From the 5' RACE reads, TCRdb called clonotypes with MiXCR, one entry per CDR3 protein. The profile shows 250,000 or so distinct CDR3 sequences, over 15% of them singletons. Sequencing input: blood, either unsorted or a sorted T cell fraction (not recorded which). The receptors were sampled from a male donor with ankylosing spondylitis or in good health (not recorded which).

This clonotype was counted a few times. This sequence joins TRBV4-1 and TRBJ1-5; 8 bases align to TRBD1. V dropped 6 bases and J dropped 2; count of bases not matched to a gene: 9. This CDR3 is 16 amino acids long. CDR1 is MGHRA and CDR2 is YSYEKL in the germline V gene. The CDR3, as DNA: TGCGCCAGCAGAGATGCAGGGGGCACAGGCAATCAGCCCCAGCATTTT. Its protein is CASRDAGGTGNQPQHF.

Concerning this clonotype itself: The germline gene is not matched at one end of the junction; a read error may be the cause. The CDR3 sequence: CASSVLISGAQYF. In DNA, the CDR3 is TGTGCCAGCAGCGTACTTATATCGGGGGCGCAGTACTTT. The J gene is TRBJ2-7, the V gene TRBV9; D may correspond to TRBD1 or TRBD2 (6 bases each). Germline assignment: CDR1 SGDLS and CDR2 YYNGEE. This CDR3 is 13 amino acids long.

Details on this clonotype: A much larger clone sits a single nucleotide away, making a read error possible. V usage is TRBV6-5 and J usage is TRBJ2-7; no clear D. CDR3 length: 13 amino acids. Germline V gene lookup returns CDR1 MNHEY and CDR2 SVGAGI. As DNA, the CDR3 is TGTGCCAGCAGTTACGGGATAGGGTACGCGCAGTACTTC. This sequence encodes CASSYGIGYAQYF.

This clonotype showed up just a few times. The chain carries TRBV5-1 and TRBJ2-3, with 9 nucleotides matching TRBD1. The CDR3 consists of 16 residues. After removal of 4 bases from V and 4 bases from J, the junction contained 10 bases not matched to a gene. The germline V gene has CDR1 SGHRS and CDR2 YFSETQ. CDR3 in amino acids: CASSPTGGYSSDTQYF. CDR3 in DNA: TGCGCCAGCAGCCCGACAGGGGGTTATAGTTCAGATACGCAGTATTTT.

Notes on this clonotype: A clone one base away is much larger, so this may be a read error. The rearrangement joins TRBV6-2 or TRBV6-3 to TRBJ2-1; 10 bases map to TRBD2. Losses at the gene ends were 8 bases for V and 0 bases for J; bases not matched to a gene: 7. CDR1 is MNHEY, CDR2 SVGEGT, per germline. The CDR3 loop spans 16 amino acids. The CDR3 DNA sequence: TGTGCCAGCGGTCTTTGGACTAGCGGCTCCTACAATGAGCAGTTCTTC. It specifies CASGLWTSGSYNEQFF.

The table lists this clonotype with a few counts. The chain employs TRBV7-9 and TRBJ2-1; D gene uncertain. Germline V gives CDR1 SEHNR, CDR2 FQNEAQ (reference sequence). The CDR3 consists of 12 residues. Between the trimmed V and J ends, which lost 0 bases and 10 bases, there was a span of 7 bases. The CDR3 DNA reads TGTGCCAGCAGCTTAGCGATTGACGAGCAGTTCTTC. This translates into CASSLAIDEQFF.

This clonotype has only a few counts. This sequence joins TRBV7-8 and TRBJ2-1; weak D call: TRBD2 (6 bases). V shed 2 bases and J shed 8 bases, with 19 bases lying between them. This CDR3 contains 16 residues. The germline V gene has CDR1 SGHVS and CDR2 FQNEAQ. CDR3 protein: CASSLNPTREFDEQFF. The DNA of the CDR3 is TGTGCCAGCAGCTTAAACCCCACACGGGAGTTCGATGAGCAGTTCTTC. Filled out from reference TRBV7-8 and TRBJ2-1, the complete variable domain reads GAGVSQSPRYKVAKRGQDVALRCDPISGHVSLFWYQQALGQGPEFLTYFQNEAQLDKSGLPSDRFFAERPEGSVSTLKIQRTQQEDSAVYLCASSLNPTREFDEQFFGPGTRLTVL.

There are a few counts of this clonotype. The V gene is TRBV3-1, the J gene TRBJ2-5; tentatively, D is TRBD1 (6 bases). V dropped 1 base and J dropped 0 bases, with 12 bases sitting between them. CDR1 is LGHDT and CDR2 is YNNKEL in the germline V gene (reference sequence). This CDR3 comprises 16 residues. DNA of the CDR3: TGTGCCAGCAGCCAAGTCGGACAGATGTACCAAGAGACCCAGTACTTC. Protein: CASSQVGQMYQETQYF.

This clonotype showed up many times. V and J are TRBV7-9 and TRBJ2-3, with D possibly called TRBD1 or TRBD2 (5 bases each). CDR1 is SEHNR and CDR2 is FQNEAQ in the germline V gene (reference sequence). The CDR3 extends over 14 amino acids. Trimming shortened V by 2 bases and J by 0 bases, and 6 bases separated the two germline ends. The CDR3 spells CASSLWDSTDTQYF. CDR3 in DNA: TGTGCCAGCAGCTTATGGGACAGCACAGATACGCAGTATTTT.

This clonotype was seen a handful of times. The rearrangement joins TRBV11-2 to TRBJ2-2; D may be TRBD1 (5 bases). The germline V gene has CDR1 SGHAT and CDR2 FQNNGV. This CDR3 spans 13 amino acids. With 5 bases removed from V and 6 bases from J, the gap between germline ends came to 10 bases. The CDR3 nucleotides are TGTGCCAGCAGCCAAGGGGCGGCCGGGGAGCTGTTTTTT. Translating gives CASSQGAAGELFF.

The V gene is TRBV27, the J gene TRBJ1-1, with 7 bases matching TRBD1. CDR3 size: 15 residues. Unmatched junction bases numbered 8, after V lost 2 bases and J lost 5 bases. CDR1 is MNHEY and CDR2 is SMNVEV in the germline V gene (reference sequence). The CDR3 nucleotides read TGTGCCAGCAGTTTAGGACAGGCCTCGAGGACTGAAGCTTTCTTT. Amino acids: CASSLGQASRTEAFF.

This clonotype was detected only a few times. The chain links TRBV7-9 to TRBJ2-1; D is perhaps TRBD1 (6 bases). Trimming cost V 4 bases and J 4 bases, with 14 bases left between them. Germline V lookup: CDR1 SEHNR, CDR2 FQNEAQ (reference sequence). The CDR3 has 15 amino acids. CDR3 nucleotide sequence: TGTGCCAGCAGCTCCGCCCGGACAGCTTACAATGAGCAGTTCTTC. Translated, it gives CASSSARTAYNEQFF.

This clonotype was observed a few times. V gene TRBV4-3 combines with J gene TRBJ1-2, with TRBD1 matching 7 bases. The CDR3 runs 16 residues. The V and J ends lost 1 base and 2 bases, in that order; junction bases with no gene match: 7. Germline loops: CDR1 LGHNA, CDR2 YSLEER. The DNA for the CDR3 is TGCGCCAGCAGCCAAGTGGCGGAGGGGGCGAACTATGGCTACACCTTC. This sequence encodes CASSQVAEGANYGYTF.

This clonotype occurred many times. V usage is TRBV20-1 and J usage is TRBJ2-7; D gene unclear. V was pared by 0 bases and J by 0 bases, with 15 bases between. The CDR3 consists of 16 residues. Germline V gene data show CDR1 as DFQATT and CDR2 as SNEGSKA (reference sequence). In DNA form, the CDR3 reads TGCAGTGCTAGAGATTTGTGGCAGGAACTCTCCTACGAGCAGTACTTC. Its protein is CSARDLWQELSYEQYF.